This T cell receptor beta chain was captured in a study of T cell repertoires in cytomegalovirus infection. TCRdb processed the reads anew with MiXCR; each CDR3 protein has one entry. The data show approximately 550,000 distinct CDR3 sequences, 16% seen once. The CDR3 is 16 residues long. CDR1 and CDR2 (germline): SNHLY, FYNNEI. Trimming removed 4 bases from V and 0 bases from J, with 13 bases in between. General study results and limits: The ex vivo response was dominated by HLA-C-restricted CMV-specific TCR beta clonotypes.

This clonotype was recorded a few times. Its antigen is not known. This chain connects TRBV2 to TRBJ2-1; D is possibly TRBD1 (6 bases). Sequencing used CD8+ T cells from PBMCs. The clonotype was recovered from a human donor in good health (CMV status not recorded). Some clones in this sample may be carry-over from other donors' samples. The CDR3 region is CASSAGQAISYNEQFF. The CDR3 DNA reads TGTGCCAGCAGTGCGGGACAAGCAATCTCCTACAATGAGCAGTTCTTC.